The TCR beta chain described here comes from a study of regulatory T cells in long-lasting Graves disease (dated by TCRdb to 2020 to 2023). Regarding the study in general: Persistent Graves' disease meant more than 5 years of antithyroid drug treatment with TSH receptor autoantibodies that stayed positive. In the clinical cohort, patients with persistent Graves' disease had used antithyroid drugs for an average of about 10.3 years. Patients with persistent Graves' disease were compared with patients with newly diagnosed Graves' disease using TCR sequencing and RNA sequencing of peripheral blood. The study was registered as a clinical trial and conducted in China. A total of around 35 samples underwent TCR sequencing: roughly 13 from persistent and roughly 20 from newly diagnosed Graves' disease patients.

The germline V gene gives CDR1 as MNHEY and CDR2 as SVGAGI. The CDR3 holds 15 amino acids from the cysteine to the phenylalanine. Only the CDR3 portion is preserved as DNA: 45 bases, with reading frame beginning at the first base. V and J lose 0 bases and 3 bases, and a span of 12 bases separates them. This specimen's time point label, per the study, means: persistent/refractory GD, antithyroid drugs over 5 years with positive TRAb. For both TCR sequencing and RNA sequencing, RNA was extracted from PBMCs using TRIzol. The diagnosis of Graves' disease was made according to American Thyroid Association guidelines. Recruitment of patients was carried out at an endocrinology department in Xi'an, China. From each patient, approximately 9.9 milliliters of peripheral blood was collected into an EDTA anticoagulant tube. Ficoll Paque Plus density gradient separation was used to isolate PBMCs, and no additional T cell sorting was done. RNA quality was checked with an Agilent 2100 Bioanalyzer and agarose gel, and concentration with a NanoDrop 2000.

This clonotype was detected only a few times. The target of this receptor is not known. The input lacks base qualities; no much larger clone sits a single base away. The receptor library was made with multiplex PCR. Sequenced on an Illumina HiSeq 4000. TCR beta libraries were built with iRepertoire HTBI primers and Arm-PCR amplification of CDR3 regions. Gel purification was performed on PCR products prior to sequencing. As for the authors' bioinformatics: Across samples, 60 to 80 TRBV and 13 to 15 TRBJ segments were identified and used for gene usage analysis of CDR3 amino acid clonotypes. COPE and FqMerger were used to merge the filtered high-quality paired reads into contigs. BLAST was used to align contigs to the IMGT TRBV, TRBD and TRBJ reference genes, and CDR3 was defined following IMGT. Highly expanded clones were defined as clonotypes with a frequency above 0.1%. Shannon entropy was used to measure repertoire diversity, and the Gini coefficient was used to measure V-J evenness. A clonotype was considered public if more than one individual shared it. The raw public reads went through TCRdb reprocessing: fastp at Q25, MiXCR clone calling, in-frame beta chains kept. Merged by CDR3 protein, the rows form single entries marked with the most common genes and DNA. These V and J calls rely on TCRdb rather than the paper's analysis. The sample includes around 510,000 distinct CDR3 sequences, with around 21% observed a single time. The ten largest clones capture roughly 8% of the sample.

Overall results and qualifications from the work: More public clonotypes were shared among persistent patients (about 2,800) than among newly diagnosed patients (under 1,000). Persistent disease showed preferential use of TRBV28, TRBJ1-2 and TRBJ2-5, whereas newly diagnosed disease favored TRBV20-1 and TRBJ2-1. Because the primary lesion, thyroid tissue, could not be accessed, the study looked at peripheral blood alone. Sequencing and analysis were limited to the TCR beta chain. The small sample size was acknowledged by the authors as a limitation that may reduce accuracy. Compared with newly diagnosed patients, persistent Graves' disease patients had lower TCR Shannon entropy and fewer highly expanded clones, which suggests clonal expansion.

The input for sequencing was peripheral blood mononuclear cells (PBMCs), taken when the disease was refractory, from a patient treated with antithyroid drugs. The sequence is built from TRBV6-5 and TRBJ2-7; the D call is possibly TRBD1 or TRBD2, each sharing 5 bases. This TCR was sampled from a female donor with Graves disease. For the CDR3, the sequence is CASSYSTGQVYEQYF. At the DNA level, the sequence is TGTGCCAGCAGTTACTCGACGGGGCAAGTCTACGAGCAGTACTTC.